This T cell receptor (beta chain) was profiled in a study of blood T cells in healthy people across ages. It was with a sample-barcoded 5' primer and a J-beta primer mix that a second PCR of about 7 to 12 cycles was run. TCRdb called the 5' RACE reads again in MiXCR, with one record for every CDR3 protein. Here the sample spans about 780,000 distinct CDR3 sequences, around 24% being singletons. This CDR3 comprises 12 residues. Germline V gives CDR1 MDHEN, CDR2 SYDVKM. V shed 6 bases and J shed 6 bases, with 9 bases lying between them. Another study also made use of these data, one on T cells of mothers and their children.

The clonotype originates from a boy aged 5-17 years in good health. The chain recombines TRBV28 with TRBJ1-5; D is perhaps TRBD1 (6 bases). The material sequenced was blood. CDR3 amino acids: CASSPGVQPQHF. In DNA form, the CDR3 reads TGTGCCAGCAGCCCAGGGGTTCAGCCCCAGCATTTT.